The 9 T cell receptor beta chains presented below share a single source sample, sequenced in a study of T cells expressing NK-cell markers. No DNA is given; TCRdb re-called the 5' RACE reads and lists each CDR3 protein once. This table lists hundreds of thousands of distinct CDR3 sequences. The sample was blood T cells: a sorted CD56 or NKG2C T cell subset, CD4+ or CD8+ T cells, or bulk PBMC T cells (not recorded which). The receptors were gathered from a man younger than 35 in good health.

The CDR3 region is CASSPRLDTEAFF. This rearrangement joins TRBV9 to TRBJ1-1. CDR3 length equals 13 residues. Germline V gives CDR1 SGDLS, CDR2 YYNGEE.

This sequence joins TRBV27 and TRBJ1-6. The length of the CDR3 is 12 residues. The germline V gene has CDR1 MNHEY and CDR2 SMNVEV (reference sequence). The CDR3 reads CASSSVGSPLHF.

The rearrangement uses TRBV20-1 and TRBJ1-4; lacking DNA, the TRBD1 call made by TCRdb goes unchecked. The CDR3 runs to 14 residues. Germline loops: CDR1 DFQATT, CDR2 SNEGSKA (reference sequence). CDR3 in amino acids: CSAASQGAREKLFF.

This chain joins TRBV20-1 and TRBJ2-1. Germline lookup yields CDR1 DFQATT and CDR2 SNEGSKA (reference sequence). CDR3 length: 14 amino acids. CDR3 region: CSAGGESSYNEQFF.

This chain uses TRBV6-2 or TRBV6-3 with TRBJ2-1; TCRdb picks TRBD1, but there is no DNA to check that call. The CDR3 consists of 15 residues. Germline V gene sequence: CDR1 MNHEY, CDR2 SVGEGT. The CDR3 is CASRSGGGPYNEQFF.

This sequence joins TRBV11-3 and TRBJ2-2. CDR3 length: 13 amino acids. From germline, CDR1 is SGHNT and CDR2 YENEEA. The CDR3 loop is CASSLDEIGELFF.

The rearrangement uses TRBV5-1 and TRBJ2-3. This CDR3 region has 16 residues. The V gene's germline CDR1 is SGHRS and CDR2 YFSETQ. The CDR3 sequence: CASSLARAFPTDTQYF.

V and J are TRBV25-1 and TRBJ2-3; with no DNA, the TCRdb D assignment of TRBD1 cannot be verified. CDR1 MGHDK and CDR2 SYGVNS come from the germline V gene. This CDR3 spans 13 amino acids. The chain's CDR3 is CASSESTGTTQYF.

This sequence joins TRBV20-1 and TRBJ2-3; TCRdb calls TRBD1, which cannot be checked without DNA. CDR3 length: 13 residues. The germline gives CDR1 DFQATT, CDR2 SNEGSKA (reference sequence). This CDR3 reads CSAIPGPGDTQYF.